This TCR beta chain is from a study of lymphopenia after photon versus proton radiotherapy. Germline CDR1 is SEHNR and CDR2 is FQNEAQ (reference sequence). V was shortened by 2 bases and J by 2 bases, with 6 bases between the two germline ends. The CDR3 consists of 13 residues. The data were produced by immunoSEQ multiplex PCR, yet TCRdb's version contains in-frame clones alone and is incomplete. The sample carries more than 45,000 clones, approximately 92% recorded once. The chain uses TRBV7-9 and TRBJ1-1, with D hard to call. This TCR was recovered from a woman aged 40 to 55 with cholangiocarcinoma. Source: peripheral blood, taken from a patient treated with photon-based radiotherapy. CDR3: CASSLIGNTEAFF. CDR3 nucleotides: TGTGCCAGCAGCTTAATCGGAAACACTGAAGCTTTCTTT.